These 10 T cell receptor beta chains came from one sample sequenced in a study of T cell clonality in common variable immunodeficiency (dated by TCRdb to between 2015 and 2017). The library came from the immunoSEQ multiplex PCR assay. In TCRdb, the immuneACCESS table is reduced to in-frame sequences with V and J assigned. These tables do not hold every clone; where another copy was compared, an unresolved V gene accounts for under half, and the others remain unexplained. This sample is represented by around 55,000 clones, with no singletons among them. The ten largest clones capture about 1.8% of the sample. Material: peripheral blood mononuclear cells. These receptors all stem from a person aged 18 to 69 in good health.

The sample holds many counts of this clone. The DNA ends 3 residues before the CDR3 does, and the rest of the CDR3 is filled in from the germline J gene. This chain connects TRBV19 to TRBJ2-4, with 8 bases identical to TRBD2. The V segment lost 6 bases and the J segment 9 bases; nucleotides outside the gene matches: 10. Per the germline V gene, CDR1 is LNHDA and CDR2 is SQIVND (reference sequence). CDR3 size: 14 residues. The CDR3 loop is CASSPPPGGRIQYF. CDR3 DNA, as far as it was read: TGTGCCAGTAGCCCCCCCCCGGGGGGGCGCATT.

This clone was recorded many times. The read terminates 3 residues ahead of where the CDR3 ends, so the germline J gene completes it. The V gene is TRBV7-6, the J gene TRBJ2-5; perhaps TRBD2 as D (7 bases). This CDR3 has 15 amino acids. The germline CDR1 and CDR2 sequences are SGHVS and FNYEAQ. Trimming stripped 5 bases from V and 3 bases from J, with 16 bases between. This CDR3 reads CASSPRGDIEETQYF. CDR3 bases read: TGTGCCAGCAGCCCCCGGGGGGACATCGAAGAGACC.

This clone was counted ten times or more. The CDR3 end falls 3 residues outside the read, so it is completed with the germline J gene. The rearrangement links TRBV19 to TRBJ2-4; 8 nucleotides line up with TRBD2. This CDR3 is 16 amino acids long. V gave up 3 bases and J gave up 0 bases; unmatched junction bases: 4. The germline gives CDR1 LNHDA, CDR2 SQIVND (reference sequence). CDR3 sequence: CASSIQLAGAKNIQYF. The CDR3 bases that were read are TGTGCCAGTAGTATTCAGCTAGCGGGAGCCAAAAACATT.

This clone was counted ten times or more. With the read ending 3 residues before the CDR3 end, the germline J gene is used to fill in that end. The chain employs TRBV2 and TRBJ2-3; a possible D gene is TRBD2 (5 bases). Germline values: CDR1 SNHLY, CDR2 FYNNEI. CDR3 length: 16 residues. Deletions cut 3 bases from V and 0 bases from J, with 13 bases between. The chain's CDR3 is CASSDNGDPSTDTQYF. The CDR3 bases that were read are TGTGCCAGCAGTGATAACGGGGATCCTAGCACAGATACG.

This clone was recorded at least ten times. The read terminates 3 residues before the CDR3 end, so the remaining end is supplied by the germline J gene. The chain carries TRBV19 and TRBJ1-5; 10 bases align to TRBD1. CDR1 is LNHDA and CDR2 is SQIVND in the germline V gene (reference sequence). The CDR3 is 17 residues long. Trimming at V came to 3 bases and at J to 4 bases, leaving 9 bases not matched to a gene. CDR3 DNA (partial): TGTGCCAGTAGTATCCCCCTCCGACAGGGGGCTAATCAGCCC. This codes for CASSIPLRQGANQP. The whole CDR3 reads CASSIPLRQGANQPQHF. Combining the CDR3 with reference TRBV19 and TRBJ1-5 gives the whole variable domain DGGITQSPKYLFRKEGQNVTLSCEQNLNHDAMYWYRQDPGQGLRLIYYSQIVNDFQKGDIAEGYSVSREKKESFPLTVTSAQKNPTAFYLCASSIPLRQGANQPQHFGDGTRLSIL.

This clone was seen a few times. The read is 3 residues too short to cover the CDR3 end, so that end is filled in from the germline J gene. This chain uses TRBV5-1 with TRBJ2-3, with D possibly called TRBD1 or TRBD2 (6 bases each). In germline, CDR1 is SGHRS, CDR2 YFSETQ. This CDR3 comprises 15 residues. Trimming left V 0 bases short and J 4 bases short, with 12 bases between. CDR3 DNA (partial): TGCGCCAGCAGCTTGGCTTCAGGGGAGGCAGATACG. This translates into CASSLASGEADT. The complete CDR3 protein is CASSLASGEADTQYF.

This clone was found a few times. The DNA ends 3 residues before the CDR3 does, and the rest of the CDR3 is filled in from the germline J gene. This chain links TRBV30 with TRBJ2-4; D not certain. CDR1 is GTSNPN and CDR2 is SVGIG in the germline V gene (reference sequence). This CDR3 has 13 residues. CDR3 bases read: TGTGCTTGTCCCCTTGACGGATACTATGGT. Translation: CACPLDGYYG. The full CDR3 reads CACPLDGYYGQYF.

Comments on this clone: The missing CDR3 end, 3 residues past where the read stops, is filled in from the germline J gene. The chain recombines TRBV5-5 with TRBJ1-2; 9 nucleotides agree with TRBD1. CDR1 and CDR2 (germline): SGHKS, YYEKEE (reference sequence). This CDR3 region has 14 residues. The CDR3 spells CASSSGTGYYEYTF. Incomplete CDR3 DNA: TGTGCCAGCAGCTCCGGGACAGGGTACTACGAG. The full variable domain, with the rest looked up from reference TRBV5-5 and TRBJ1-2, is DAGVTQSPTHLIKTRGQQVTLRCSPISGHKSVSWYQQVLGQGPQFIFQYYEKEERGRGNFPDRFSARQFPNYSSELNVNALLLGDSALYLCASSSGTGYYEYTFGSGTRLTVV.

Ten or more counts support this clone. The read falls 3 residues short of the CDR3 end, and the missing part is taken from the germline J gene. The chain joins TRBV7-2 to TRBJ2-7, with 7 nucleotides matching TRBD2. After removal of 3 bases from V and 0 bases from J, the junction contained 2 bases not matched to a gene. The germline CDR1 and CDR2 sequences are SGHTA and FQGNSA. The CDR3 covers 14 residues. The part of the CDR3 DNA that was read is TGTGCCAGCAGCTTTGCTAGCGGCTCCTACGAG. Protein product: CASSFASGSYE. In full, the CDR3 reads CASSFASGSYEQYF.

There are many counts of this clone. The CDR3 end falls 3 residues outside the read, so it is completed with the germline J gene. The gene calls are TRBV9 and TRBJ2-7, with TRBD1 identical over 9 bases. V shed 4 bases, J shed 3 bases, and the junction held 8 bases outside the gene matches. The CDR3 is 15 residues long. Per the germline V gene, CDR1 is SGDLS and CDR2 is YYNGEE. The chain's CDR3 is CASSTGQGLFYEQYF. Incomplete CDR3 DNA: TGTGCCAGCAGCACGGGACAGGGCCTTTTCTACGAG.